These T cell receptor beta chains were read from a single sample in a study of cytomegalovirus exposure and HLA in healthy donors. Sequenced by immunoSEQ multiplex PCR; TCRdb stores in-frame clones only, minus some. The top ten hold over 12% of the sample, which has tens of thousands of clones, about two thirds seen once. The sequencing input was PBMCs. The receptors originated from a woman between 50 and 59 years old in good health and CMV-seropositive. Both conserved end residues are part of each CDR3. The order of the fields is clone size, V gene, CDR3 protein. The size field is filled for only some rows; it gives once, few, many or a size class.

abundance: .; v_gene: TRBV19; CDR3aa: CASSMRGGRPDTFF
abundance: .; v_gene: TRBV5-3; CDR3aa: CARSLEGLALTEPARTGELFF
abundance: few; v_gene: TRBV7-8; CDR3aa: CASSTGRGGNQPQHF
abundance: .; v_gene: TRBV6-5; CDR3aa: CASTYRSNEKLFF
abundance: few; v_gene: TRBV5-6; CDR3aa: CASSLSGRGASSYEQYF
abundance: .; v_gene: TRBV9; CDR3aa: CASSVASVMNTEAFF
abundance: .; v_gene: TRBV30; CDR3aa: CAWSVHIGELFF
abundance: few; v_gene: TRBV5-1; CDR3aa: CASSLTAVTGELFF
abundance: few; v_gene: TRBV7-8; CDR3aa: CASAARVENYGYTF
abundance: once; v_gene: TRBV4-2; CDR3aa: CASSQDKRDTQYF
abundance: .; v_gene: TRBV7-6; CDR3aa: CASSATGNEQYF
abundance: .; v_gene: TRBV7-3; CDR3aa: CASSLESGMTYNEQFF
abundance: .; v_gene: TRBV7-8; CDR3aa: CASSTRTGTRDNGYTF